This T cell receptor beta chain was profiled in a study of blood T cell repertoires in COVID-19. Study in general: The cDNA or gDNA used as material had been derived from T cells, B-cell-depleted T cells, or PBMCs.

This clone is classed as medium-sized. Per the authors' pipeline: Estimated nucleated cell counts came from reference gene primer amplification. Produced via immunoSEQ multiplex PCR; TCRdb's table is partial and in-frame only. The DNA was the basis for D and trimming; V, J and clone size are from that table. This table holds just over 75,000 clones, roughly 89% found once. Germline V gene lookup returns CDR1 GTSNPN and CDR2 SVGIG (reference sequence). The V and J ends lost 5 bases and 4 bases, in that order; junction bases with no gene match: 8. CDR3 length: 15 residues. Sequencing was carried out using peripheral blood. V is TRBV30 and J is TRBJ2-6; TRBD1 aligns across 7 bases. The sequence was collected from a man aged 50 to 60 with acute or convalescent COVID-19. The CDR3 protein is CAWFRQGEGANVLTF. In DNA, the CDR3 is TGTGCCTGGTTCCGACAGGGTGAAGGGGCCAACGTCCTGACTTTC. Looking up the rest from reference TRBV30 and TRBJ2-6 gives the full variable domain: SQTIHQWPATLVQPVGSPLSLECTVEGTSNPNLYWYRQAAGRGLQLLFYSVGIGQISSEVPQNLSASRPQDRQFILSSKKLLLSDSGFYLCAWFRQGEGANVLTFGAGSRLTVL.